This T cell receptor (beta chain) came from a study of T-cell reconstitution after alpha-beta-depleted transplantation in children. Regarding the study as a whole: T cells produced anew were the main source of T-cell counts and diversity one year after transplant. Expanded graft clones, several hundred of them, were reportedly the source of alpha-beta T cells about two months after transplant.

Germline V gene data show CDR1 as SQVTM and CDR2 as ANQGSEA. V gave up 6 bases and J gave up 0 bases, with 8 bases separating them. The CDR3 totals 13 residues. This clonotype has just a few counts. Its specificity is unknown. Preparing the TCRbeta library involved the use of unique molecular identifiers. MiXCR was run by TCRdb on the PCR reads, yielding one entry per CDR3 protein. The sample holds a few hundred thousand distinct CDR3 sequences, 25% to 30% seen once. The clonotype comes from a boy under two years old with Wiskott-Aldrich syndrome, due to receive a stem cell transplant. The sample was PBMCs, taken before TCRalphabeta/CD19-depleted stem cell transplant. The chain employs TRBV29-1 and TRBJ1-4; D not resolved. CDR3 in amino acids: CSVKVATNEKLFF. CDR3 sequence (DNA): TGCAGCGTCAAGGTTGCAACTAATGAAAAACTGTTTTTT.